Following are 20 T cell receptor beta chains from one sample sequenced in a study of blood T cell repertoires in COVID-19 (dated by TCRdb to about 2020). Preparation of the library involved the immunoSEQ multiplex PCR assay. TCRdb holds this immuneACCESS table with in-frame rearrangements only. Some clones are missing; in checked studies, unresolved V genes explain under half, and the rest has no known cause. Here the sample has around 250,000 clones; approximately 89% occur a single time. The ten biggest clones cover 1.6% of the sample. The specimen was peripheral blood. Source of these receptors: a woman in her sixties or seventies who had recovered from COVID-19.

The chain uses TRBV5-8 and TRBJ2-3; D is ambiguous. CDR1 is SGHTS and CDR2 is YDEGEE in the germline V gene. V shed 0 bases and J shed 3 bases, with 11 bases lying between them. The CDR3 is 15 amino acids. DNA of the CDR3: TGTGCCAGCAGCTTGGAACGGGTCGCGACAGATACGCAGTATTTT. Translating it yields CASSLERVATDTQYF.

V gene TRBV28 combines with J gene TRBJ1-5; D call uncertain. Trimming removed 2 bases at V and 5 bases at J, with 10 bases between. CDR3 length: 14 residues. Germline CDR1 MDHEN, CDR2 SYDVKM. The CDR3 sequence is CASSLIAEDQPQHF. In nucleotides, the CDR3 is TGTGCCAGCAGTTTAATCGCGGAGGATCAGCCCCAGCATTTT.

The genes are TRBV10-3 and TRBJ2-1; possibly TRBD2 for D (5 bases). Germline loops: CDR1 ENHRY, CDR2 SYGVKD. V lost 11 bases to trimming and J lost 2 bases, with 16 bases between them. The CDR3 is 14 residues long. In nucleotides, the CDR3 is TGTGCCGCGGATGAGCCGGGGACCTACAATGAGCAGTTCTTC. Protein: CAADEPGTYNEQFF.

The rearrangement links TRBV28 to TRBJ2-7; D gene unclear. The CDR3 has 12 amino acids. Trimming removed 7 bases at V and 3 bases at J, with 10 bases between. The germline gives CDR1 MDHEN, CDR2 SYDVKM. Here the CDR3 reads CASISNYYEQYF. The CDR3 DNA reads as TGTGCCAGCATCTCCAACTACTACGAGCAGTACTTC. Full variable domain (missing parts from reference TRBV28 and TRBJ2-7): DVKVTQSSRYLVKRTGEKVFLECVQDMDHENMFWYRQDPGLGLRLIYFSYDVKMKEKGDIPEGYSVSREKKERFSLILESASTNQTSMYLCASISNYYEQYFGPGTRLTVT.

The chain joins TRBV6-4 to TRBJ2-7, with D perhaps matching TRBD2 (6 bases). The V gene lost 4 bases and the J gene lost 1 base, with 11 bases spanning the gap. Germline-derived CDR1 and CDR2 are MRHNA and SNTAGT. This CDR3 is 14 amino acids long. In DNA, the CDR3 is TGTGCCAGCAGTGCCCTCGGGAGTTCCTACGAGCAGTACTTC. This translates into CASSALGSSYEQYF.

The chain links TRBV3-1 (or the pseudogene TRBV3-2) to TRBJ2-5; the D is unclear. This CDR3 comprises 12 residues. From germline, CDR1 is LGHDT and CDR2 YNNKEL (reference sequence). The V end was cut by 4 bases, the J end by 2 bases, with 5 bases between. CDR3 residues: CASSRTQETQYF. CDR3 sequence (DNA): TGTGCCAGCAGCCGCACTCAAGAGACCCAGTACTTC.

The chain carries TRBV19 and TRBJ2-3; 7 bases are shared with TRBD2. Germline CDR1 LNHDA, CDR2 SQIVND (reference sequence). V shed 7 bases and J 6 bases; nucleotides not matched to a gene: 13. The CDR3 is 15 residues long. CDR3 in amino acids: CASTPRLAWADTQYF. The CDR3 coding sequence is TGTGCCAGTACTCCCCGACTAGCTTGGGCGGATACGCAGTATTTT.

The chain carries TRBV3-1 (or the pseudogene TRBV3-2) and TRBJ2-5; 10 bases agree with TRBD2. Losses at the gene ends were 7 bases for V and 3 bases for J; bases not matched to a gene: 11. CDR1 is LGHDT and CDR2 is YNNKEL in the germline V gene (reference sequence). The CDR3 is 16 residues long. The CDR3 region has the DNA TGTGCCAGCAACACAAGGGGACTAGCGAGGGAAGAGACCCAGTACTTC. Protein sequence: CASNTRGLAREETQYF.

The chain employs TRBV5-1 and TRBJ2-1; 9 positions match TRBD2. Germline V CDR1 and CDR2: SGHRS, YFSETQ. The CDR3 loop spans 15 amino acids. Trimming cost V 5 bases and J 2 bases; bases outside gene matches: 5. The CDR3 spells CASSAAGGPYNEQFF. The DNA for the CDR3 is TGCGCCAGCAGTGCTGCGGGGGGGCCCTACAATGAGCAGTTCTTC.

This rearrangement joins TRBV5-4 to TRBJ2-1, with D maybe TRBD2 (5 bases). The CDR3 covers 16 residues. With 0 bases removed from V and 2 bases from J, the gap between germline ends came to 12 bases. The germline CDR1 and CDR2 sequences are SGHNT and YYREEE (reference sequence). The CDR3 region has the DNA TGTGCCAGCAGCTTGGTATCGGGGTTAGCCTACAATGAGCAGTTCTTC. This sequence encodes CASSLVSGLAYNEQFF.

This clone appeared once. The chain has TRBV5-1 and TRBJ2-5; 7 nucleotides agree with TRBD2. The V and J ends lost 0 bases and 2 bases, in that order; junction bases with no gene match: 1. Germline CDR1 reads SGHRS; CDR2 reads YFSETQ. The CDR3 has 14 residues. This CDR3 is CASSLGTRQETQYF. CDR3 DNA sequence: TGCGCCAGCAGCTTGGGGACTAGACAAGAGACCCAGTACTTC.

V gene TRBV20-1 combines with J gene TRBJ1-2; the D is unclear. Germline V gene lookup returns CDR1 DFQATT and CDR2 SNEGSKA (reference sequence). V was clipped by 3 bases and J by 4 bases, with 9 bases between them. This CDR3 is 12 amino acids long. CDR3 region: CSASTAGYGYTF. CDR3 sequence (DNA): TGCAGTGCTAGTACAGCCGGCTATGGCTACACCTTC.

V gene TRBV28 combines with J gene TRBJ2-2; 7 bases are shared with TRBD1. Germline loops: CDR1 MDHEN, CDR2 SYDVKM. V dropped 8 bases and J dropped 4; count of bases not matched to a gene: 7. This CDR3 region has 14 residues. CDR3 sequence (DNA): TGTGCCAGCGCAGGACAGGTCCTCACCGGGGAGCTGTTTTTT. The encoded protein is CASAGQVLTGELFF.

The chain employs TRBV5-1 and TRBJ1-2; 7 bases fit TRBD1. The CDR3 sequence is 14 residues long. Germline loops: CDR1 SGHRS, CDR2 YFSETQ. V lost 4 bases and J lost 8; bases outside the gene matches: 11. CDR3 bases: TGCGCCAGCAGCACGGACAGGCTAGGGGGAGGCTACACCTTC. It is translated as CASSTDRLGGGYTF.

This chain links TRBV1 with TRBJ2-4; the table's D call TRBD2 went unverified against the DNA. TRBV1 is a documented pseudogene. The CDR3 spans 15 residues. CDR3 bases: TGCACCAGCAGCCAAGATCGGACGGGGGAAAACATTCAGTACTTC. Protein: CTSSQDRTGENIQYF.

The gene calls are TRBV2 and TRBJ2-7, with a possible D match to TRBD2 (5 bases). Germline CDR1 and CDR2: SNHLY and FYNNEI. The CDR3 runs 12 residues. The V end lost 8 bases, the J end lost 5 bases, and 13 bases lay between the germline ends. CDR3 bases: TGTGCCAGCCTTAGAGAGGGCAACGAGCAGTACTTC. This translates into CASLREGNEQYF.

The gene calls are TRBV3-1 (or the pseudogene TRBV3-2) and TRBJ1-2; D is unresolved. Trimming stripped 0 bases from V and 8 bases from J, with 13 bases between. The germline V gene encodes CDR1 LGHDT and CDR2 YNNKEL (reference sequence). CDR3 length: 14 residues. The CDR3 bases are TGTGCCAGCAGCCAAGACCCCGGAGCACTCGGCTACACCTTC. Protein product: CASSQDPGALGYTF.

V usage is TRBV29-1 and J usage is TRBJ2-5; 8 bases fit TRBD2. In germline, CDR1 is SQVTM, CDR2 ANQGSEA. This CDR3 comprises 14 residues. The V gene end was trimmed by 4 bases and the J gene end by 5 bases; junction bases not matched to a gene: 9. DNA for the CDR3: TGCAGCGTTGGGGGCTCCGGGGGGGCCGAGACCCAGTACTTC. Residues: CSVGGSGGAETQYF.

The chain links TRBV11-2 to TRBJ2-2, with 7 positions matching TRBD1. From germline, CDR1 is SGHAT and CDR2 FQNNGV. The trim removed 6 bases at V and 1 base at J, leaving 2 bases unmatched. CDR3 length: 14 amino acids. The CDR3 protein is CASSRGLNTGELFF. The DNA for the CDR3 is TGTGCCAGCAGTAGGGGGCTGAACACCGGGGAGCTGTTTTTT.

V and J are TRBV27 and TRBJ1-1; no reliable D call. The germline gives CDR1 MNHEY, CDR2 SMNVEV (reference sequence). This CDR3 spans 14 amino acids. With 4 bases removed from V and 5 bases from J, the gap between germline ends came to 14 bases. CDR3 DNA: TGTGCCAGCAGTTCCCCTGGTAGAGTTACTGAAGCTTTCTTT. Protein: CASSSPGRVTEAFF.